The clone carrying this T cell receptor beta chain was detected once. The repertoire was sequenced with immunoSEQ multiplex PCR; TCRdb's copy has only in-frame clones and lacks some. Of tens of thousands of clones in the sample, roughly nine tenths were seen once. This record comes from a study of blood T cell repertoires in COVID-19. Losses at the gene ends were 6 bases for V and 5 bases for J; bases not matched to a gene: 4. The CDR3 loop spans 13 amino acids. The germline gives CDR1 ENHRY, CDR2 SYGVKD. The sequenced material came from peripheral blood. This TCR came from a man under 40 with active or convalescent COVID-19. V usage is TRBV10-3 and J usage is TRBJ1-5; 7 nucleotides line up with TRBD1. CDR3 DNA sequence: TGTGCCATCAGATCCACAGGGGATCAGCCCCAGCATTTT. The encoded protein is CAIRSTGDQPQHF.